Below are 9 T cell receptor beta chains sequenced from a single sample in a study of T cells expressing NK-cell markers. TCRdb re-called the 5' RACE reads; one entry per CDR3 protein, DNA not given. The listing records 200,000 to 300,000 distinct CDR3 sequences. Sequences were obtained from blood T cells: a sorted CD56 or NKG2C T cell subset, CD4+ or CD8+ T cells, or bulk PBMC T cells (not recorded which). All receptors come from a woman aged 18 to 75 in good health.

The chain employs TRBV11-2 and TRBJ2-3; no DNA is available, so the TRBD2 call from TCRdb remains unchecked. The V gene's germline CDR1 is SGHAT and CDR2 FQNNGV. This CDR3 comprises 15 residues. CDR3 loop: CASSLHGGGTDTQYF.

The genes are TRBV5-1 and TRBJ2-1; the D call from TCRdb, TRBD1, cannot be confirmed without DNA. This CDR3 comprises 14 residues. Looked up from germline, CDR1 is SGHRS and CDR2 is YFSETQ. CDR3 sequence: CASSSGPRANEQFF.

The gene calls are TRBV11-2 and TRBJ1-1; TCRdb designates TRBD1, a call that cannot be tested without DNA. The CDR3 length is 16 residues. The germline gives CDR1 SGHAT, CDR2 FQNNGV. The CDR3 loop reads CASSLIGEGLGTEAFF.

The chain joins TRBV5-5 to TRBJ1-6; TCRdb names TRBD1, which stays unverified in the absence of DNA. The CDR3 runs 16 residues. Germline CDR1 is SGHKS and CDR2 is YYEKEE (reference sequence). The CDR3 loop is CASSSGGAGGNSPLHF.

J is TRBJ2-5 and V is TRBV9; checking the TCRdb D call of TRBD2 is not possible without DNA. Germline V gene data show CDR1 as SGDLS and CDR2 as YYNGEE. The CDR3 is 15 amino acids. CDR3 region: CASSVAVAAQETQYF.

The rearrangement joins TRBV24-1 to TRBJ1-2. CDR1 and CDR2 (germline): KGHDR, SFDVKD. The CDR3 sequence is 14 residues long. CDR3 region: CATSAPGPIYGYTF.

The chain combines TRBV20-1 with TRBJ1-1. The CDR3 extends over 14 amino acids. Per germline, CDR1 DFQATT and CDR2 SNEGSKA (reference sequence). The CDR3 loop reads CSARERGLNTEAFF.

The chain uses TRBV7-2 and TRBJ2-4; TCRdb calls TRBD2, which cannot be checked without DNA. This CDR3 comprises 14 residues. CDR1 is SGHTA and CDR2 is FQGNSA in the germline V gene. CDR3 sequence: CASSLQGVVNIQYF.

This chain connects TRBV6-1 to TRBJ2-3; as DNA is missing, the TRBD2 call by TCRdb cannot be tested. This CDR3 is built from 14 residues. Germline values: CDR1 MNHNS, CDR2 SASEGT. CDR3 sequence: CASRLAASTDTQYF.